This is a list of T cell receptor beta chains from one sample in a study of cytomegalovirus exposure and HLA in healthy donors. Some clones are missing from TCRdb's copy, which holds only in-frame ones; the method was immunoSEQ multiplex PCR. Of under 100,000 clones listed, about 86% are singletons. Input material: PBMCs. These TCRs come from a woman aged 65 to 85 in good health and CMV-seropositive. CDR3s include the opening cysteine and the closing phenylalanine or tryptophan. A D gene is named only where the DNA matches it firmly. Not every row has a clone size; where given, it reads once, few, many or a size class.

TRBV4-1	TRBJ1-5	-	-	TGCGCCAGCAGCCAAGAATATCAACAGGCGGTAGGCAATCAGCCCCAGCATTTT	CASSQEYQQAVGNQPQHF
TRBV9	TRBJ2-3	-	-	TGTGCCAGCAGTGGGGTAGGACAGTCGAATACGCAGTATTTT	CASSGVGQSNTQYF
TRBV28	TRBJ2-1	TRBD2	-	TGTGCCAGCAGTTTTCTCCCAGCGGGAGGGCTCAATGAGCAGTTCTTC	CASSFLPAGGLNEQFF
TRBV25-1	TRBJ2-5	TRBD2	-	TGTGCCAGCAGTGAGCCGACTAGCGGGAGAGAGACCCAGTACTTC	CASSEPTSGRETQYF
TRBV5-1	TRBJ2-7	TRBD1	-	TGCGCCAGCAGCGCACGCCCGGGACAGGGGGCCTACGAGCAGTACTTC	CASSARPGQGAYEQYF
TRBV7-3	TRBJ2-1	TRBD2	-	TGTGCCAGCAGCCCAACTAGCGACAATGAGCAGTTCTTC	CASSPTSDNEQFF
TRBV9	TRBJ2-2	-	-	TGTGCCAGCAGCCCCTCCGTGCTAGCAGACACCGGGGAGCTGTTTTTT	CASSPSVLADTGELFF
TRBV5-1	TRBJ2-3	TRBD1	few	TGCGCCAGCAGCTTGGACAGGGGGAGAGATACGCAGTATTTT	CASSLDRGRDTQYF
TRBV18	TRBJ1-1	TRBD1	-	TGTGCCAGCTCGCCGAGACAGGGGGAAAGCACTGAAGCTTTCTTT	CASSPRQGESTEAFF
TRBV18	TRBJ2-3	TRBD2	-	TGTGCCAGCTCACCACGGGGGGGAGCCACAGATACGCAGTATTTT	CASSPRGGATDTQYF
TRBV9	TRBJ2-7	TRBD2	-	TGTGCCAGCAGCTCGGGACTAGCGGGAGGGCTCGGCGAGCAGTACTTC	CASSSGLAGGLGEQYF
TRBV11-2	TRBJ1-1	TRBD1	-	TGTGCCAGCACCCTACAGGGGCAAAACACTGAAGCTTTCTTT	CASTLQGQNTEAFF
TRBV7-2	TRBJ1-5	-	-	TGTGCCAGCAGCTCGCCTATTCCGGGGAAACTCAATCAGCCCCAGCATTTT	CASSSPIPGKLNQPQHF
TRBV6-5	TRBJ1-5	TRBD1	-	TGTGCCAGCAGTCTCGGACAGGCCAATCAGCCCCAGCATTTT	CASSLGQANQPQHF
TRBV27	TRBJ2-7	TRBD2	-	TGTGCCAGCAGTTTAGGTGGGCGGGAGTGGGAGCAGTACTTC	CASSLGGREWEQYF
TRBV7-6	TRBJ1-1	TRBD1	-	TGTGCCAGCAGCCTCGGACAGGGGGCAAGGGGAAACACTGAAGCTTTCTTT	CASSLGQGARGNTEAFF
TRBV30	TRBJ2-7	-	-	TGTGCCTGGATCCTCAGGGTAGCAAAATCCTACGAGCAGTACTTC	CAWILRVAKSYEQYF
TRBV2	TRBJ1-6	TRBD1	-	TGTGCCAGCAGTGAATGGGACAGGGGGCCTCATAATTCACCCCTCCACTTT	CASSEWDRGPHNSPLHF
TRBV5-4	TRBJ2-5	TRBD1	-	TGTGCCAGCAGCTTTGGACAGGGACAAGAGACCCAGTACTTC	CASSFGQGQETQYF
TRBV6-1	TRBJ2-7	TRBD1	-	TGTGCCAGCAGTGAGACCTGGACAGGGGCCGAGCAGTACTTC	CASSETWTGAEQYF
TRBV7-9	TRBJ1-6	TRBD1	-	TGTGCCAGCAGCCTATACGGACAGGGGAGAAATTCACCCCTCCACTTT	CASSLYGQGRNSPLHF
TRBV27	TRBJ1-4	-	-	TGTGCCAGCAGGATGACAAATTTACCAGAAAAACTGTTTTTT	CASRMTNLPEKLFF
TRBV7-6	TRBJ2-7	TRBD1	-	TGTGCCAGCAGCCCCGGGACAGCGATGGAGGAGCAGTACTTC	CASSPGTAMEEQYF
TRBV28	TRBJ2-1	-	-	TGTGCCAGCAGTGGGGCCAAGGGGTACAATGAGCAGTTCTTC	CASSGAKGYNEQFF
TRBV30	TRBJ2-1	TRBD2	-	TGTGCCTGGGGACTAGCGGGAGGAGCACCCTACAATGAGCAGTTCTTC	CAWGLAGGAPYNEQFF
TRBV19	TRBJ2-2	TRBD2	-	TGTGCCAGTAGGCGGGAGGGCAACACCGGGGAGCTGTTTTTT	CASRREGNTGELFF
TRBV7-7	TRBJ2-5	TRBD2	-	TGTGCTAGCAGCCTCAATTGGGGGGGAGAGACCCAGTACTTC	CASSLNWGGETQYF
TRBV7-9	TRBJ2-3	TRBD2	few	TGTGCCAGCGAACTAGCGACAACAGATACGCAGTATTTT	CASELATTDTQYF
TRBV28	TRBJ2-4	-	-	TGTGCCAGCAGTTTCCGAAATAGCGGAGCCAAAAACATTCAGTACTTC	CASSFRNSGAKNIQYF
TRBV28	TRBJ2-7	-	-	TGTGCCAGCAGTTTGTATCCTATAACCTACGAGCAGTACTTC	CASSLYPITYEQYF
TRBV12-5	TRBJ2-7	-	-	TGTGCTAGTGGTCTTTTTAGTGGGCAGAGGGACGAGCAGTACTTC	CASGLFSGQRDEQYF
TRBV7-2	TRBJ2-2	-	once	TGTGCCAGCAGCCCCGGACACGACACCGGGGAGCTGTTTTTT	CASSPGHDTGELFF
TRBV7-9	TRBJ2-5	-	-	TGTGCCAGCAGCTTGGCCCAAGAGACCCAGTACTTC	CASSLAQETQYF
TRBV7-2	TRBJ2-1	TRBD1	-	TGTGCCAGCAGCTTGGGGGTTATACAGGGGGCTAAGAATGAGCAGTTCTTC	CASSLGVIQGAKNEQFF
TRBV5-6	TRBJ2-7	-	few	TGTGCCAGCAGCTTGTCCAGCCTAGTAGCCTACGAGCAGTACTTC	CASSLSSLVAYEQYF
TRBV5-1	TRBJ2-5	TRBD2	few	TGCGCCAGCAGCTTGGGGTCCCTAGCGGGAGGGCCGCAGACCCAGTACTTC	CASSLGSLAGGPQTQYF
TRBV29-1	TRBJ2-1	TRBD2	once	TGCAGCGTGACGGGACAGCCGGGACTAGCGGGCCTCTCCTACAATGAGCAGTTCTTC	CSVTGQPGLAGLSYNEQFF
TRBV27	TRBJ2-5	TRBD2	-	TGTGCCAGCAGTCGTACCGGGACTAGCGTTGGAGAGACCCAGTACTTC	CASSRTGTSVGETQYF
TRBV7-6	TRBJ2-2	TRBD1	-	TGTGCCAGCAGCTTATTGACAGGGGTGGTCGGGGAGCTGTTTTTT	CASSLLTGVVGELFF
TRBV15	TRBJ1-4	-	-	TGTGCCACCAGCAGAATACCCCAACCCGGGCGGGGTGAAAAACTGTTTTTT	CATSRIPQPGRGEKLFF
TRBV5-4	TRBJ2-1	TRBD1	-	TGTGCCAGCAGCTTGGGTTCGGACAGGGGGCGGGGTGAGCAGTTCTTC	CASSLGSDRGRGEQFF
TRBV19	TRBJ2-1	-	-	TGTGCCAGTTCCTCGCGGGAATACAATGAGCAGTTCTTC	CASSSREYNEQFF
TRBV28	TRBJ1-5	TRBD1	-	TGTGCCAGCAGTTTTGGACAGGCGTACAATCAGCCCCAGCATTTT	CASSFGQAYNQPQHF
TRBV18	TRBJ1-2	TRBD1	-	TGTGCCAGCTCCAGAGACCGGACAGGGAATGGCTACACCTTC	CASSRDRTGNGYTF